This T cell receptor (beta chain) was recovered during a study of cytomegalovirus exposure and HLA in healthy donors. The CDR3 contains 16 residues. Unmatched junction bases numbered 6, after V lost 6 bases and J lost 2 bases. From germline, CDR1 is MNHNY and CDR2 SVGAGI (reference sequence). Study outcomes and limitations: The later analysis indicated that the majority of CMV-associated TCR beta chains appeared HLA-restricted. Cytomegalovirus-associated TCR beta chains were listed, numbering some 150. Information on immune exposure was restricted to one variable (CMV serostatus).

A word on this clone: Its specificity is unknown.

The study ran its PCR with 60 Vbeta and 13 Jbeta primers. In the authors' workflow: Later, an analysis found around 77 million unique TCR beta chains, and 10 million to 11 million of these were shared. Clones were read by immunoSEQ multiplex PCR, and TCRdb kept only the in-frame ones, dropping some. Clonal size and the V and J genes are those of that table, whereas D and trimming came from the DNA. Here the sample spans some 56,000 clones, about 80% being singletons. This clonotype was obtained from a man in his fifties in good health and CMV-seronegative. Sequencing was done on a sample of PBMCs. The chain is built from TRBV6-6 and TRBJ2-5, with 13 bases fitting TRBD2. The CDR3 protein is CASSMTSGGLQETQYF. DNA of the CDR3: TGTGCCAGCAGCATGACTAGCGGGGGGCTTCAAGAGACCCAGTACTTC.